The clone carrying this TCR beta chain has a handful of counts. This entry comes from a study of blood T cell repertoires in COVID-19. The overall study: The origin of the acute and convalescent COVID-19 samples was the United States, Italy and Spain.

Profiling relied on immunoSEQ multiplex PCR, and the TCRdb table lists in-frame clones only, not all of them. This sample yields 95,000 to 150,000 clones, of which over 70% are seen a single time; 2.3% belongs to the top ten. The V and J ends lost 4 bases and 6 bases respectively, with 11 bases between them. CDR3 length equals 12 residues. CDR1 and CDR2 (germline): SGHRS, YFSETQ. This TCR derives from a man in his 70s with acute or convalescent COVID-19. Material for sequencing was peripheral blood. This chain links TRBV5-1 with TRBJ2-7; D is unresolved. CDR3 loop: CASSNPSGEQYF. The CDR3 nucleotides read TGCGCCAGCAGCAACCCCTCGGGCGAGCAGTACTTC.